Following are 23 T cell receptor beta chains from one sample sequenced in a study of CD8 T cells in ankylosing spondylitis. In TCRdb, the 5' RACE reads were re-called with MiXCR into one record per CDR3 protein. The sample holds about 130,000 distinct CDR3 sequences, 7% to 10% seen once. Specimen: blood, either unsorted or a sorted T cell fraction (not recorded which). The receptor set was obtained from a male donor with ankylosing spondylitis or in good health (not recorded which).

Comment on this clonotype: Being one base from a much bigger clone, this may be a read error. This chain joins TRBV20-1 and TRBJ2-3; D is perhaps TRBD1 (6 bases). The CDR3 runs to 17 residues. Germline assignment: CDR1 DFQATT and CDR2 SNEGSKA (reference sequence). This chain's CDR3 is CCARDMRGRGFTDTQYF. The CDR3 DNA reads TGCTGTGCTAGAGATATGAGGGGCAGGGGATTTACAGATACGCAGTATTTT.

This clonotype has ten or more counts. The J gene is TRBJ2-1, the V gene TRBV20-1; 7 nucleotides align to TRBD1. The length of the CDR3 is 15 residues. Germline assignment: CDR1 DFQATT and CDR2 SNEGSKA (reference sequence). V lost 0 bases to trimming and J lost 2 bases; unmatched junction nucleotides: 4. CDR3 amino acids: CSARDRQGTYNEQFF. Written as DNA, the CDR3 is TGCAGTGCTAGAGATCGACAGGGAACCTACAATGAGCAGTTCTTC.

The V call is TRBV7-9, the J call TRBJ1-4, with 7 nucleotides matching TRBD1. After removal of 5 bases from V and 8 bases from J, the junction contained 8 bases not matched to a gene. The V gene's germline CDR1 is SEHNR and CDR2 FQNEAQ (reference sequence). This CDR3 is 14 amino acids long. This chain's CDR3 is CASSPDRVREKLFF. Here the CDR3 DNA reads TGTGCCAGCAGCCCAGACAGGGTGAGAGAAAAACTGTTTTTT.

V gene TRBV7-2 combines with J gene TRBJ2-3; TRBD2 aligns across 7 bases. V gave up 3 bases and J gave up 0 bases; unmatched junction bases: 3. The germline V gene has CDR1 SGHTA and CDR2 FQGNSA. This CDR3 spans 15 amino acids. The DNA of the CDR3 is TGTGCCAGCAGCTTCCTAGCGGCAAGCACAGATACGCAGTATTTT. As protein: CASSFLAASTDTQYF. Full variable domain (outside the CDR3, taken from reference TRBV7-2 and TRBJ2-3): GAGVSQSPSNKVTEKGKDVELRCDPISGHTALYWYRQSLGQGLEFLIYFQGNSAPDKSGLPSDRFSAERTGGSVSTLTIQRTQQEDSAVYLCASSFLAASTDTQYFGPGTRLTVL.

V and J are TRBV7-2 and TRBJ2-3; 15 nucleotides align to TRBD2. The V segment lost 5 bases and the J segment 3 bases; nucleotides outside the gene matches: 3. The CDR3 sequence is 16 residues long. Germline loops: CDR1 SGHTA, CDR2 FQGNSA. CDR3 sequence: CASSKGLAGGTDTQYF. The CDR3, as DNA: TGTGCCAGCAGCAAGGGACTAGCGGGAGGAACAGATACGCAGTATTTT.

There are many counts of this clonotype. This chain joins TRBV29-1 and TRBJ2-1; TRBD2 agrees at 8 bases. The germline V gene has CDR1 SQVTM and CDR2 ANQGSEA. This CDR3 comprises 14 residues. J gave up 3 bases and V 7 bases, and 8 bases lay outside the gene matches. This chain's CDR3 is CSGLAGRNYNEQFF. The CDR3 DNA reads as TGCAGCGGTTTAGCGGGGCGCAACTACAATGAGCAGTTCTTC.

V gene TRBV7-9 combines with J gene TRBJ2-7; D uncertain. V was pared by 5 bases and J by 7 bases, with 15 bases between. The V gene's germline CDR1 is SEHNR and CDR2 FQNEAQ (reference sequence). This CDR3 has 13 residues. The CDR3 coding sequence is TGTGCCAGCAGCGCCATAGGTGCAGCTGAGCAGTACTTC. Protein sequence: CASSAIGAAEQYF.

This clonotype was seen repeatedly, ten times or more. The gene calls are TRBV7-2 and TRBJ2-3, with D possibly matching TRBD2 (5 bases). The CDR3 covers 15 residues. Germline V gene sequence: CDR1 SGHTA, CDR2 FQGNSA. The V end lost 5 bases, the J end lost 4 bases, and 16 bases lay between the germline ends. The CDR3 protein is CASSNGRAGADTQYF. CDR3 coding DNA: TGTGCCAGCAGCAACGGAAGGGCCGGGGCAGATACGCAGTATTTT.

This clonotype was observed at least ten times. The chain combines TRBV11-2 with TRBJ2-1; a weak D match, TRBD2 (5 bases). Trimming took 1 base from V and 1 from J, leaving 11 bases between them. Germline CDR1 reads SGHAT; CDR2 reads FQNNGV. The length of the CDR3 is 16 residues. CDR3 protein: CASSLGPEGSYNEQFF. CDR3 coding DNA: TGTGCCAGCAGCTTAGGGCCCGAGGGATCCTACAATGAGCAGTTCTTC.

This clonotype has only a few counts. The chain combines TRBV4-1 with TRBJ2-1; 12 bases line up with TRBD2. The CDR3 runs 21 residues. Trimming cost V 1 base and J 3 bases; bases outside gene matches: 16. Germline lookup yields CDR1 MGHRA and CDR2 YSYEKL. CDR3 DNA sequence: TGCGCCAGCAGCCAAGGCCCCGAACTAGCGGGAGGCCGCCCCTTCTACAATGAGCAGTTCTTC. It yields the protein CASSQGPELAGGRPFYNEQFF.

This clonotype has ten or more counts. The gene calls are TRBV6-5 and TRBJ2-5; tentatively, D is TRBD2 (6 bases). CDR3 size: 16 residues. Germline V CDR1 and CDR2: MNHEY, SVGAGI. The V and J ends lost 0 bases and 5 bases respectively, with 16 bases between them. CDR3 sequence reads: CASSYSATSLEETQYF. The DNA for the CDR3 is TGTGCCAGCAGTTACTCGGCAACTAGCCTGGAGGAGACCCAGTACTTC.

This clonotype was observed many times. The V and J genes are TRBV12-3 or TRBV12-4 and TRBJ2-2; 9 bases match TRBD1. Trimming at V came to 6 bases and at J to 6 bases, leaving 5 bases not matched to a gene. There are 14 residues in the CDR3. DNA for the CDR3: TGTGCCAGCAGGAGGACAGGGGTATCCGGGGAGCTGTTTTTT. Amino acid sequence: CASRRTGVSGELFF.

Ten or more counts support this clonotype. The chain links TRBV7-8 to TRBJ2-3, with D uncertain. V was cut by 1 base and J by 0 bases, with 8 bases left in between. The V gene's germline CDR1 is SGHVS and CDR2 FQNEAQ. The CDR3 runs 15 residues. Here the CDR3 reads CASSLESSSTDTQYF. CDR3 nucleotides: TGTGCCAGCAGCTTAGAGTCCTCCAGCACAGATACGCAGTATTTT.

This clonotype has a count of ten or more. The chain employs TRBV29-1 and TRBJ2-1, with 8 positions matching TRBD1. Germline V gene sequence: CDR1 SQVTM, CDR2 ANQGSEA. V lost 0 bases and J lost 3; bases outside the gene matches: 10. This CDR3 has 17 amino acids. Here the CDR3 DNA reads TGCAGCGTTGAAGATCTTCAGGGGGCGTTAGGCTACAATGAGCAGTTCTTC. Translating gives CSVEDLQGALGYNEQFF.

This clonotype was seen at least ten times. The V gene is TRBV6-6, the J gene TRBJ1-1; D may be TRBD1 (6 bases). The germline V gene has CDR1 MNHNY and CDR2 SVGAGI (reference sequence). Trimming took 4 bases from V and 2 from J, leaving 8 bases between them. The CDR3 is 13 residues long. CDR3 sequence: CASSWGANTEAFF. The CDR3 DNA reads TGTGCCAGCAGTTGGGGGGCAAACACTGAAGCTTTCTTT.

J is TRBJ2-6 and V is TRBV20-1; 7 nucleotides agree with TRBD1. Germline CDR1 and CDR2: DFQATT and SNEGSKA (reference sequence). There are 17 residues in the CDR3. The V gene end was trimmed by 0 bases and the J gene end by 2 bases; junction bases not matched to a gene: 7. CDR3 DNA: TGCAGTGCTAGAGATTTGACAGGGCACCCTGGGGCCAACGTCCTGACTTTC. Its translation is CSARDLTGHPGANVLTF.

This clonotype was seen many times. The CDR3 region is CASSSRQGSDTQYF. In nucleotides, the CDR3 is TGCGCCAGCAGCTCCCGGCAGGGATCGGATACGCAGTATTTT. The chain combines TRBV5-1 with TRBJ2-3, with a tentative D call TRBD1 (5 bases). The V gene's germline CDR1 is SGHRS and CDR2 YFSETQ. CDR3 length: 14 amino acids. The V end was cut by 3 bases, the J end by 6 bases, with 14 bases between.

The chain joins TRBV2 to TRBJ2-5; D possibly matches TRBD1 or TRBD2 (5 bases each). Germline V gene data show CDR1 as SNHLY and CDR2 as FYNNEI. This CDR3 is 15 amino acids long. Trimming left V 3 bases short and J 3 bases short, with 14 bases between. The CDR3 loop is CASSDPGRSKETQYF. The CDR3 region has the DNA TGTGCCAGCAGTGACCCGGGACGATCGAAAGAGACCCAGTACTTC.

This clonotype was seen repeatedly, ten times or more. The rearrangement links TRBV7-2 to TRBJ2-5, with D possibly TRBD2 on 6 matching bases. This CDR3 spans 15 amino acids. Trimming removed 1 base from V and 2 bases from J, with 11 bases in between. Germline V gene lookup returns CDR1 SGHTA and CDR2 FQGNSA. The CDR3 DNA reads TGTGCCAGCAGCTTAGTAGGTAGCGGACAAGAGACCCAGTACTTC. Protein sequence: CASSLVGSGQETQYF.

This clonotype was recorded many times. V usage is TRBV29-1 and J usage is TRBJ2-4, with D possibly TRBD2 on 5 matching bases. The CDR3 is made up of 11 amino acids. V lost 3 bases and J 9 bases, leaving 9 bases between the germline ends. CDR1 and CDR2 (germline): SQVTM, ANQGSEA. CDR3 in amino acids: CSVDRGGIQYF. Here the CDR3 DNA reads TGCAGCGTTGATCGGGGTGGCATTCAGTACTTC.

This clonotype showed up many times. The V call is TRBV5-1, the J call TRBJ2-7; D might be TRBD2 (5 bases). From germline, CDR1 is SGHRS and CDR2 YFSETQ. CDR3 length: 12 residues. The germline V and J ends were trimmed by 3 bases and 2 bases, with 6 bases remaining between them. CDR3 residues: CASSSGTYEQYF. In DNA, the CDR3 is TGCGCCAGCAGCTCCGGGACCTACGAGCAGTACTTC.

This clonotype appeared many times. This chain connects TRBV5-1 to TRBJ2-5, with 7 bases lining up with TRBD2. The J segment lost 4 bases and the V segment lost 4 bases, leaving 10 bases of the junction unmatched. CDR3 length: 15 amino acids. Germline CDR1 reads SGHRS; CDR2 reads YFSETQ. The CDR3 nucleotides are TGCGCCAGCAGCCCTCGGGGCGGGAGCCCAGAGACCCAGTACTTC. Protein: CASSPRGGSPETQYF.

This clonotype occurred a few times. The rearrangement joins TRBV12-3 or TRBV12-4 to TRBJ2-2; the D gene is possibly TRBD1 (5 bases). V dropped 7 bases and J dropped 5 bases, with 20 bases sitting between them. This CDR3 is built from 16 residues. The CDR3 region has the DNA TGTGCCAGCATTGCTCTTCAGGGATTTAAGACCGGGGAGCTGTTTTTT. Protein product: CASIALQGFKTGELFF.